The clone carrying this T cell receptor beta chain has more than one count but fewer than ten. From germline, CDR1 is SGDLS and CDR2 YYNGEE. The CDR3 sequence is 14 residues long. The V and J ends lost 2 bases and 8 bases, in that order; junction bases with no gene match: 6. This entry belongs to a study of blood T cell repertoires in COVID-19. Sequencing used immunoSEQ multiplex PCR; TCRdb keeps in-frame clones, though not all of them. Of a few hundred thousand clones listed, approximately 90% are singletons. Researchers sorted participants into cohorts using their self-reported clinical history. This rearrangement joins TRBV9 to TRBJ1-1, with 10 bases fitting TRBD1. The source material was PBMCs or T cells enriched from blood (not recorded which). This sequence was found in a woman in her 40s who had been exposed to COVID-19. This CDR3 is CASSVPGQGEEAFF. In DNA form, the CDR3 reads TGTGCCAGCAGCGTTCCCGGACAGGGGGAAGAAGCTTTCTTT.